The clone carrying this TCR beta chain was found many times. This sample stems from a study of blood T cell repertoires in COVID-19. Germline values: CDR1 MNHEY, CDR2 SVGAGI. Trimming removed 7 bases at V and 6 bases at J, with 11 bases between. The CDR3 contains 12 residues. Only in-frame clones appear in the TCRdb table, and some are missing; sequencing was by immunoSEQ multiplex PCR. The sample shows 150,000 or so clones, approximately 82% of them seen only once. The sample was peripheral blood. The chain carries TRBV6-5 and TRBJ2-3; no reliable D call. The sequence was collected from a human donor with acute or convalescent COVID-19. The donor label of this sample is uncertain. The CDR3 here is CASTSYEDTQYF. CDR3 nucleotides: TGTGCCAGCACCTCCTATGAGGATACGCAGTATTTT.